This TCR beta chain was captured by sequencing in a study of blood T cell repertoires in COVID-19. The overall study: The cDNA or gDNA used as material had been derived from T cells, B-cell-depleted T cells, or PBMCs.

How the authors handled the data: Amplified reference gene primers provided the basis for estimating nucleated cell counts. This table comes from immunoSEQ multiplex PCR, and its TCRdb copy is limited to in-frame clones, with some not included. The V and J calls and clone size were taken over from that table, and D and trimming were inferred from the DNA. The sample has about 59,000 clones; around three quarters are singletons. The sample consisted of peripheral blood. The sequence was collected from a man in his fifties or sixties with acute or convalescent COVID-19.

The CDR3 loop reads CASRDDRDLSGNTIYF. CDR3 nucleotides: TGTGCCAGCAGGGACGACAGGGACCTCTCTGGAAACACCATATATTTT. This chain joins TRBV2 and TRBJ1-3, with 7 positions matching TRBD1. Germline CDR1 SNHLY, CDR2 FYNNEI. Losses at the gene ends were 6 bases for V and 0 bases for J; bases not matched to a gene: 8. The CDR3 consists of 16 residues.